This T cell receptor (beta chain) was recovered during a study of CD8+ T cells in alopecia areata. Study-level background: Treated patients were dosed with oral tofacitinib, taking 5 to 10 mg twice daily.

Isolated RNA was reverse transcribed into cDNA used as the sequencing template. Profiling relied on immunoSEQ multiplex PCR, and the TCRdb table lists in-frame clones only, not all of them. The sample has about 97,000 clones, 41% seen once; the top ten hold around 1.5%. Peripheral blood and lesional scalp punch biopsies came from alopecia areata patients. The source material was CD4+ T cells sorted from blood. This TCR derives from a human donor with alopecia areata.

CDR3 loop: CSVSLVASYNEQFF. The CDR3 nucleotides are TGCAGCGTCTCACTGGTGGCTTCCTACAATGAGCAGTTCTTC. This rearrangement joins TRBV29-1 to TRBJ2-1; D gene unclear. CDR1 SQVTM and CDR2 ANQGSEA come from the germline V gene. The CDR3 sequence is 14 residues long. V lost 6 bases and J 1 base, leaving 13 bases between the germline ends.